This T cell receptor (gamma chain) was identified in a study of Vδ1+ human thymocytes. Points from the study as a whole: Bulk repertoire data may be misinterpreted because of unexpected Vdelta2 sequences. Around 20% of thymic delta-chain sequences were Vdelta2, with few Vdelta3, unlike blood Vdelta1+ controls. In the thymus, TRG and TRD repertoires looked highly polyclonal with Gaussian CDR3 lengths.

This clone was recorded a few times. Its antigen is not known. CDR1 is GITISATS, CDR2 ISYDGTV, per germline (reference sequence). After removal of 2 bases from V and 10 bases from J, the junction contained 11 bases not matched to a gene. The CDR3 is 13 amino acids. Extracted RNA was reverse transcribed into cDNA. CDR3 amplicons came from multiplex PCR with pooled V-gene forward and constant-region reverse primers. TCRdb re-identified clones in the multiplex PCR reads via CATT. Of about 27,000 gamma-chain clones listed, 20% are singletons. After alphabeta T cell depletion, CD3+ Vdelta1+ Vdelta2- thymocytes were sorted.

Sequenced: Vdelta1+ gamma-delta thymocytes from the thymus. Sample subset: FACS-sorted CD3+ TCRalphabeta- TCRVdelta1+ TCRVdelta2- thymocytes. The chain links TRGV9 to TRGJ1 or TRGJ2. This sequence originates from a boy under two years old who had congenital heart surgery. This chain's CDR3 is CALWEGLAGKKLF. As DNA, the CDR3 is TGTGCCTTGTGGGAGGGCCTCGCCGGGAAGAAACTCTTT.